The T cell receptor (beta chain) described here comes from a study of shared clonotypes between healthy human individuals. Method: immunoSEQ multiplex PCR; TCRdb's copy keeps in-frame clones and lacks some. The sample yields some 900,000 clones, 76% seen once. This CDR3 has 16 residues. Germline CDR1 and CDR2: SNHLY and FYNNEI. J gave up 5 bases and V 1 base, and 6 bases lay outside the gene matches. This clone is a singleton in its sample. The sequenced sample was memory CD4+ T cells sorted from blood. As to subset: CD45RA-negative fraction. The TCR sequence derives from a man younger than 35 in good health. The chain joins TRBV2 to TRBJ2-5; TRBD2 matches 11 bases. The CDR3 DNA reads as TGTGCCAGCAGTGAAGGGCTAGCGGGGGGTGCGGAGACCCAGTACTTC. This encodes CASSEGLAGGAETQYF. The variable domain in full, with the rest retrieved from reference TRBV2 and TRBJ2-5, is EPEVTQTPSHQVTQMGQEVILRCVPISNHLYFYWYRQILGQKVEFLVSFYNNEISEKSEIFDDQFSVERPDGSNFTLKIRSTKLEDSAMYFCASSEGLAGGAETQYFGPGTRLLVL.